This TCR beta chain derives from a study of blood T cells in healthy people across ages. The CDR3 consists of 14 residues. Trimming at V came to 5 bases and at J to 4 bases, leaving 3 bases not matched to a gene. CDR1 and CDR2 from the germline V gene are DFQATT and SNEGSKA (reference sequence). The authors ran a second PCR of about 7 to 11 cycles using a sample-barcoded 5' primer and a J-beta primer mix. TCRdb re-called the 5' RACE reads through MiXCR, storing one row per CDR3 protein. The data show 1.5 million or so distinct CDR3 sequences, 42% seen once. The table lists this clonotype with a count of one.

The chain joins TRBV20-1 to TRBJ2-1; 12 bases match TRBD2. The sequenced sample consisted of blood. The TCR originated in a young woman in good health. The DNA of the CDR3 is TGCAGTGCTCTAGCGGGGGGGCCTTACAATGAGCAGTTCTTC. Protein: CSALAGGPYNEQFF.